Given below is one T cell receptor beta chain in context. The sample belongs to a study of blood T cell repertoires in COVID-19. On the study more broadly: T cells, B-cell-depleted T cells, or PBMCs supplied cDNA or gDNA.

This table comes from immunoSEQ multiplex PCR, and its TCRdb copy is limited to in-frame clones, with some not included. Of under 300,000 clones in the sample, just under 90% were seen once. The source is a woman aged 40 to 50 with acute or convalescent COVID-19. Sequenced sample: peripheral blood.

The CDR3 DNA reads TGTGCCAGCAGCCGACAGGGTAGCAATCAGCCCCAGCATTTT. Translated, it gives CASSRQGSNQPQHF. The rearrangement links TRBV6-5 to TRBJ1-5; 7 bases align to TRBD1. CDR1 and CDR2 from the germline V gene are MNHEY and SVGAGI. This CDR3 comprises 14 residues. V shed 6 bases, J shed 0 bases, and the junction held 2 bases outside the gene matches.